This record covers a single T cell receptor beta chain. These data originate in a study of blood T cell repertoires in COVID-19. About the research overall: The samples span acute and convalescent COVID-19 from the United States, Italy and Spain. Sources were T cells, B-cell-depleted T cells, or PBMCs; the material itself was cDNA or gDNA.

The ends were cut back, 5 bases at V and 4 bases at J, with 7 bases in the middle. The CDR3 runs to 12 residues. CDR1 and CDR2 (germline): SGHTA, FQGTGA. In the original analysis: Counts of nucleated cells, estimated from reference gene primer amplification, were obtained. Data came from immunoSEQ multiplex PCR; TCRdb stores just in-frame clones and leaves some out. The V and J calls and clone size were taken over from that table, and D and trimming were inferred from the DNA. The sample yields tens of thousands of clones, 85% seen once. The V gene is TRBV7-3, the J gene TRBJ2-3; D uncertain. The sample consisted of peripheral blood. The TCR comes from a man in his 60s with acute or convalescent COVID-19. The DNA of the CDR3 is TGTGCCAGCAGCCTAGGTCCAGATACGCAGTATTTT. This gives the protein CASSLGPDTQYF.